Below, 30 T cell receptor beta chains from the same sample are listed, as sequenced in a study of spatial heterogeneity in lung cancer. From the 5' RACE reads, TCRdb called clonotypes with MiXCR, one entry per CDR3 protein. The sample includes under 75,000 distinct CDR3 sequences, 13% of them seen just once. Time point: sample taken at primary tumor resection. The input material, whole RNA from tumor, nontumor lung or frozen PBMC, was sequenced unsorted. Sequencing used PBMCs, obtained at surgery. Receptor source: a male donor with early-stage non-small cell lung cancer.

In its sample, this clonotype was seen a few times. The V and J genes are TRBV18 and TRBJ2-3, with 8 bases that match TRBD2. CDR1 is KGHSH, CDR2 LQKENI, per germline. With 3 bases clipped from V and 1 base from J, the junction kept 15 bases outside the gene matches. This CDR3 spans 19 amino acids. CDR3 protein: CASSPLRSGRLQGTDTQYF. CDR3 in DNA: TGTGCCAGCTCACCTCTGAGAAGCGGGAGACTCCAAGGCACAGATACGCAGTATTTT.

The chain carries TRBV20-1 and TRBJ1-1; TRBD1 aligns across 7 bases. CDR3 length equals 15 residues. V gave up 6 bases and J gave up 4 bases; unmatched junction bases: 14. Germline-derived CDR1 and CDR2 are DFQATT and SNEGSKA (reference sequence). CDR3 amino acids: CSASQGGQMFTEAFF. CDR3 coding DNA: TGCAGTGCCTCCCAGGGGGGTCAAATGTTCACTGAAGCTTTCTTT.

In this sample, this clonotype turned up many times. The genes are TRBV6-6 and TRBJ1-1; TRBD1 agrees at 9 bases. This CDR3 is 15 amino acids long. Unmatched junction bases numbered 11, after V lost 5 bases and J lost 7 bases. Germline loops: CDR1 MNHNY, CDR2 SVGAGI (reference sequence). Written as DNA, the CDR3 is TGTGCCAGCAGTAGACCCGGGACAGGGTCGATTGAAGCTTTCTTT. It encodes CASSRPGTGSIEAFF.

This clonotype was seen repeatedly, ten times or more. The chain links TRBV15 to TRBJ2-7, with D perhaps matching TRBD2 (5 bases). The V and J ends lost 4 bases and 4 bases respectively, with 20 bases between them. This CDR3 has 16 amino acids. Germline values: CDR1 LNHNV, CDR2 YYDKDF (reference sequence). The CDR3 region has the DNA TGTGCCACCAGCACCCAATCGGCAGACGGGGAATACGAGCAGTACTTC. Translating it yields CATSTQSADGEYEQYF.

This chain links TRBV12-3 or TRBV12-4 with TRBJ1-1, with 7 bases aligning to TRBD1. This CDR3 is 15 amino acids long. J gave up 3 bases and V 3 bases, and 7 bases lay outside the gene matches. The CDR3 is CASSLGGGAYTEAFF. The CDR3 DNA follows: TGTGCCAGCAGTTTGGGAGGGGGCGCATACACTGAAGCTTTCTTT.

The rearrangement uses TRBV7-8 and TRBJ1-6, with D maybe TRBD1 (6 bases). The ends were cut back, 7 bases at V and 7 bases at J, with 17 bases in the middle. Germline values: CDR1 SGHVS, CDR2 FQNEAQ. This CDR3 region has 15 residues. This chain's CDR3 is CASNLAGARNSPLHF. CDR3 DNA: TGTGCCAGCAATCTCGCGGGGGCTCGGAATTCACCCCTCCACTTT.

The chain recombines TRBV5-1 with TRBJ2-3; 7 positions match TRBD1. Germline assignment: CDR1 SGHRS and CDR2 YFSETQ. The CDR3 spans 16 residues. V lost 4 bases and J lost 4; bases outside the gene matches: 12. As DNA, the CDR3 is TGCGCCAGCAGCCCCCGGACAGGACCAGGGCCAGATACGCAGTATTTT. It encodes CASSPRTGPGPDTQYF.

This clonotype has ten or more counts. V is TRBV7-9 and J is TRBJ2-7, with 8 bases matching TRBD1. The CDR3 runs to 14 residues. Trimming removed 4 bases from V and 3 bases from J; junction bases left unmatched: 5. The germline CDR1 and CDR2 sequences are SEHNR and FQNEAQ (reference sequence). The CDR3 coding sequence is TGTGCCAGCAGCTCTACACAGGGGGGCTACGAGCAGTACTTC. Translating gives CASSSTQGGYEQYF.

Details on this clonotype: A junction end diverges from the germline sequence, so it may reflect a read error. The chain carries TRBV7-2 and TRBJ2-2; 10 bases map to TRBD2. Germline V gives CDR1 SGHTA, CDR2 FQGNSA. CDR3 length equals 16 residues. The CDR3 reads CASSLGLAENTGELFF. The CDR3 DNA reads TGTGCCAGCAGTTTAGGACTAGCGGAGAACACCGGGGAGCTGTTTTTT.

This rearrangement joins TRBV10-3 to TRBJ2-3; TRBD2 matches at 15 bases. V lost 1 base, J lost 6 bases, and 5 bases stayed unmatched. Germline CDR1 and CDR2: ENHRY and SYGVKD. The CDR3 is 17 residues long. The CDR3 nucleotides read TGTGCCATCAGTGAGTGGACTAGCGGGAGGGCCTGGGATACGCAGTATTTT. Protein: CAISEWTSGRAWDTQYF.

The chain recombines TRBV24-1 with TRBJ1-1, with TRBD1 matching 7 bases. V lost 7 bases, J lost 4 bases, and 11 bases stayed unmatched. The CDR3 contains 15 residues. Germline CDR1 is KGHDR and CDR2 is SFDVKD. The CDR3 coding sequence is TGTGCCACCAGCCGAGGGGGCCCCTTGGGCACTGAAGCTTTCTTT. Its translation is CATSRGGPLGTEAFF.

This clonotype was detected a few times. The chain couples TRBV6-1 to TRBJ1-5; the match to TRBD1 covers 9 bases. J was trimmed by 7 bases and V by 7 bases; bases with no gene match: 11. The CDR3 runs to 15 residues. Germline CDR1 MNHNS, CDR2 SASEGT. The CDR3 DNA reads as TGTGCCAGCATCCTCGGGGGACAGGGCGGCCAGCCCCAGCATTTT. This gives the protein CASILGGQGGQPQHF.

This clonotype was picked up many times. The chain recombines TRBV7-9 with TRBJ1-1, with TRBD1 matching over 9 bases. The germline gives CDR1 SEHNR, CDR2 FQNEAQ (reference sequence). V lost 3 bases to trimming and J lost 1 base; unmatched junction nucleotides: 3. The CDR3 totals 15 residues. CDR3 coding DNA: TGTGCCAGCAGCTTCTGGACAGGGGAGAACACTGAAGCTTTCTTT. It specifies CASSFWTGENTEAFF.

This rearrangement joins TRBV5-1 to TRBJ2-7, with no clear D. Germline CDR1 reads SGHRS; CDR2 reads YFSETQ. The CDR3 has 13 residues. V dropped 1 base and J dropped 0 bases, with 5 bases sitting between them. CDR3 in amino acids: CASSLWGSYEQYF. Written as DNA, the CDR3 is TGCGCCAGCAGCTTGTGGGGCTCCTACGAGCAGTACTTC.

This clonotype appeared a few times. V and J are TRBV7-8 and TRBJ1-5; maybe TRBD1 (5 bases). The CDR3 loop spans 15 amino acids. Germline V CDR1 and CDR2: SGHVS, FQNEAQ. Trimming pared 1 base from V and 9 bases from J, leaving 16 bases between. The DNA for the CDR3 is TGTGCCAGCAGCTTAGTCGCCAGGGCCGCGGGGCCCCAGCATTTT. It specifies CASSLVARAAGPQHF.

The chain couples TRBV12-3 or TRBV12-4 to TRBJ1-2; D is undetermined. Trimming removed 4 bases from V and 8 bases from J, with 14 bases in between. This CDR3 region has 13 residues. The CDR3 here is CASSYKLFGGYTF. The CDR3 DNA reads TGTGCCAGCAGTTATAAGTTATTTGGGGGCTACACCTTC.

This clonotype was seen a few times. The chain carries TRBV9 and TRBJ2-2; D remains ambiguous. Germline values: CDR1 SGDLS, CDR2 YYNGEE. The V end was cut by 0 bases, the J end by 7 bases, with 7 bases between. There are 13 residues in the CDR3. Here the CDR3 DNA reads TGTGCCAGCAGCGTAGATTACCTCGGGGAGCTGTTTTTT. Translated: CASSVDYLGELFF.

This clonotype was seen a few times. The V gene is TRBV12-5, the J gene TRBJ2-1; the D is unclear. Between the trimmed V and J ends, which lost 1 base and 6 bases, there was a span of 16 bases. Germline values: CDR1 LGHNT, CDR2 FRNRAP. The CDR3 spans 16 residues. In DNA form, the CDR3 reads TGTGCTAGTGGTTTGGGGTTAGACGCCGTCTTCAATGAGCAGTTCTTC. Its translation: CASGLGLDAVFNEQFF.

This clonotype was recorded many times. The V and J genes are TRBV10-3 and TRBJ1-2; D possibly corresponds to TRBD1 (6 bases). CDR1 is ENHRY and CDR2 is SYGVKD in the germline V gene. This CDR3 is 12 amino acids long. The ends were cut back, 4 bases at V and 6 bases at J, with 9 bases in the middle. CDR3 region: CAISAGVNGYTF. The CDR3 DNA sequence: TGTGCCATCAGTGCAGGGGTCAATGGCTACACCTTC.

This rearrangement joins TRBV4-1 to TRBJ2-2, with D maybe TRBD2 (5 bases). V was cut by 0 bases and J by 6 bases, with 17 bases left in between. The CDR3 consists of 17 residues. Germline loops: CDR1 MGHRA, CDR2 YSYEKL. The CDR3 is CASSQEAPLALPGELFF. The CDR3 nucleotides are TGCGCCAGCAGCCAAGAAGCGCCGCTAGCCCTCCCCGGGGAGCTGTTTTTT.

The chain uses TRBV30 and TRBJ1-6; D is unclear. Trimming shortened V by 4 bases and J by 7 bases, and 11 bases separated the two germline ends. Per the germline V gene, CDR1 is GTSNPN and CDR2 is SVGIG (reference sequence). The CDR3 consists of 13 residues. The CDR3 DNA sequence: TGTGCCTGGAATGGTCAGCCAAATTCACCCCTCCACTTT. Translating gives CAWNGQPNSPLHF.

This clonotype appeared a few times. The rearrangement joins TRBV5-1 to TRBJ2-7, with D possibly being TRBD2 (5 bases). Per germline, CDR1 SGHRS and CDR2 YFSETQ. The CDR3 spans 14 residues. The V and J ends lost 3 bases and 1 base respectively, with 11 bases between them. CDR3 DNA: TGCGCCAGCAGCTCAAGGGCGGGTTCCTACGAGCAGTACTTC. It yields the protein CASSSRAGSYEQYF. The full variable domain, with the rest looked up from reference TRBV5-1 and TRBJ2-7, is KAGVTQTPRYLIKTRGQQVTLSCSPISGHRSVSWYQQTPGQGLQFLFEYFSETQRNKGNFPGRFSGRQFSNSRSEMNVSTLELGDSALYLCASSSRAGSYEQYFGPGTRLTVT.

This clonotype was picked up a small number of times. The DNA of the CDR3 is TGTGCCAGCAGTCATACAGGGTATCAGCCCCAGCATTTT. Translated: CASSHTGYQPQHF. This sequence joins TRBV7-9 and TRBJ1-5, with D tentatively TRBD1 (6 bases). This CDR3 contains 13 residues. CDR1 and CDR2 from the germline V gene are SEHNR and FQNEAQ (reference sequence). The V and J ends lost 6 bases and 5 bases respectively, with 11 bases between them.

About this clonotype: A much larger clone lies one base from this, so it may be a read error. V and J are TRBV2 and TRBJ2-3; 7 bases are a match to TRBD1. The CDR3 consists of 14 residues. V trimming: 9 bases; J trimming: 2 bases; junction bases outside the gene matches: 8. Germline CDR1 reads SNHLY; CDR2 reads FYNNEI. CDR3 in DNA: TGTGCCAGTCGGGACAGTCTTTTCACAGATACGCAGTATTTT. Translating it yields CASRDSLFTDTQYF.

This clonotype was detected a few times. The chain recombines TRBV11-1 with TRBJ2-7, with TRBD2 matching 10 bases. This CDR3 has 14 amino acids. Germline V CDR1 and CDR2: SGHAT, FQDESV (reference sequence). V lost 3 bases, J lost 6 bases, and 5 bases stayed unmatched. The CDR3 DNA sequence: TGTGCCAGCAGCTTGGCTAGCGGGAGACCCGAGCAGTACTTC. Its translation: CASSLASGRPEQYF.

This clonotype showed up just a few times. This chain joins TRBV5-1 and TRBJ2-3, with D possibly TRBD2 on 6 matching bases. The CDR3 extends over 16 amino acids. Germline V gives CDR1 SGHRS, CDR2 YFSETQ. V was clipped by 4 bases and J by 4 bases, with 19 bases between them. CDR3 amino acids: CASSRAAEEGADTQYF. The CDR3 DNA is TGCGCCAGCAGCAGGGCCGCCGAGGAGGGCGCAGATACGCAGTATTTT.

This clonotype was counted only a few times. This chain connects TRBV19 to TRBJ2-5; D may be TRBD1 (6 bases). Looked up from germline, CDR1 is LNHDA and CDR2 is SQIVND (reference sequence). Trimming removed 7 bases at V and 2 bases at J, with 14 bases between. The CDR3 loop spans 14 amino acids. DNA for the CDR3: TGTGCCAGTAATCACAACAGGGCGCAAGAGACCCAGTACTTC. This sequence encodes CASNHNRAQETQYF.

This clonotype was seen ten or more times. V and J are TRBV5-4 and TRBJ2-6; D gene uncertain. Germline CDR1 and CDR2: SGHNT and YYREEE (reference sequence). The length of the CDR3 is 14 residues. The V end lost 4 bases, the J end lost 0 bases, and 5 bases lay between the germline ends. CDR3 in amino acids: CASSRGSGANVLTF. DNA of the CDR3: TGTGCCAGCAGCCGCGGCTCTGGGGCCAACGTCCTGACTTTC.

Remarks on this clonotype: Given a much more abundant clone one base away, this may be a read error. V gene TRBV9 combines with J gene TRBJ1-5, with unresolved D. CDR1 and CDR2 (germline): SGDLS, YYNGEE. The CDR3 sequence is 13 residues long. The CDR3 coding sequence is TGTGCCAGCAGCGCCTCCCCAAGGGAACCCCGGCATTTT. Protein product: CASSASPREPRHF.

This chain links TRBV19 with TRBJ2-1; D is tentatively TRBD1 or TRBD2 (5 bases each). Trimming removed 0 bases at V and 6 bases at J, with 12 bases between. The CDR3 runs to 15 residues. Germline assignment: CDR1 LNHDA and CDR2 SQIVND (reference sequence). DNA for the CDR3: TGTGCCAGTAGTATAGACCCACACGGGGCCAATGAGCAGTTCTTC. Translation: CASSIDPHGANEQFF.